This TCR beta chain was profiled in a study of blood T cell repertoires in COVID-19. CDR3 length: 16 residues. Generated by immunoSEQ multiplex PCR, the TCRdb table keeps only in-frame clones and is missing some. This repertoire shows hundreds of thousands of clones, roughly nine tenths found once; its top ten account for about 2.2%. The TCR comes from a woman aged 18-29 years who had recovered from COVID-19. The V and J genes are TRBV21-1 and TRBJ1-1. TRBV21-1 is a pseudogene locus. Sequencing input: PBMCs or T cells enriched from blood (not recorded which). The CDR3 DNA sequence: TGTGCCAGCGGCCAACACGGGAGGGGGCCGAGCACTGAAGCTTTCTTT. Its translation: CASGQHGRGPSTEAFF.